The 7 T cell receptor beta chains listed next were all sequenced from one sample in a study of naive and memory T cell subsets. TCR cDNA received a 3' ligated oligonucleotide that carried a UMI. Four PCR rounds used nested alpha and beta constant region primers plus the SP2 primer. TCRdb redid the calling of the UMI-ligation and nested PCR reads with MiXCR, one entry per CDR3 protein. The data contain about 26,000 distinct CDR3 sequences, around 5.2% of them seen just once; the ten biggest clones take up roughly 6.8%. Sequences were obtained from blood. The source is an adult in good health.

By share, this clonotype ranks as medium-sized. CDR3 coding DNA: TGTGCCAGCAGCTTATCAGGGGCCCCCTTCTCTGGGGCCAACGTCCTGACTTTC. Its protein is CASSLSGAPFSGANVLTF. This chain connects TRBV5-5 to TRBJ2-6; weak D call: TRBD1 (6 bases). CDR3 length: 18 amino acids. The germline V and J ends were trimmed by 2 bases and 0 bases, with 15 bases remaining between them. Per germline, CDR1 SGHKS and CDR2 YYEKEE (reference sequence).

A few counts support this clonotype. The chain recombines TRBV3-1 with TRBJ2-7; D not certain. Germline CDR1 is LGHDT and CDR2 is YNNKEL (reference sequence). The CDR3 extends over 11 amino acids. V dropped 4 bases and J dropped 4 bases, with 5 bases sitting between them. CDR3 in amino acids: CASSRFYEQYF. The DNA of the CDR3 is TGTGCCAGCAGCCGCTTTTACGAGCAGTACTTC.

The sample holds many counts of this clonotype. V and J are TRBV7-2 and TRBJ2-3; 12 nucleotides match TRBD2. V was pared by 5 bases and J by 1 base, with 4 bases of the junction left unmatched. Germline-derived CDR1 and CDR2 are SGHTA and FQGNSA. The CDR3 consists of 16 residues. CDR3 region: CASSVRLAGGTDTQYF. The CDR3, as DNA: TGTGCCAGCAGCGTCCGACTAGCGGGAGGCACAGATACGCAGTATTTT.

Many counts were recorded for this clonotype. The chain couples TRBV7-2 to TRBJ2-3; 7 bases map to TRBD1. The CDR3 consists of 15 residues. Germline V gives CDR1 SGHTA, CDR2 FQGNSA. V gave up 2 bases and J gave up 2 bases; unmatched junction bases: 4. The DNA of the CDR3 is TGTGCCAGCAGCTTATCACAGGGGTCCACAGATACGCAGTATTTT. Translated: CASSLSQGSTDTQYF.

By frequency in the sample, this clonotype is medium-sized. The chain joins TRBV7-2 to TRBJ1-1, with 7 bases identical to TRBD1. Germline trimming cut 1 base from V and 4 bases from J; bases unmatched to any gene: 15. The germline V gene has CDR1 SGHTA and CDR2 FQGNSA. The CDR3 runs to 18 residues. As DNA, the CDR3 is TGTGCCAGCAGCTTAGTGGTCGACAGGGTCCTTTTGAGCACTGAAGCTTTCTTT. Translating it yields CASSLVVDRVLLSTEAFF.

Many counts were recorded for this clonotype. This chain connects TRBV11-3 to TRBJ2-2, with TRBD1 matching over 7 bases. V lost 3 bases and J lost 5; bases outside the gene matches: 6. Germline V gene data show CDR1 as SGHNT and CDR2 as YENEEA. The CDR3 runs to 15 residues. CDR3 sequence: CASSFRQGVTGELFF. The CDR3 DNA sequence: TGTGCCAGCAGCTTCAGACAGGGAGTGACCGGGGAGCTGTTTTTT.

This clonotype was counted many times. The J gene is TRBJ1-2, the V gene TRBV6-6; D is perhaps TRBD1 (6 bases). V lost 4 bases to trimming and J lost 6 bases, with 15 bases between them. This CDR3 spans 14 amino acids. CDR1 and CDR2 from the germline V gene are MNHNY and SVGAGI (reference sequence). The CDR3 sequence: CASSLLEGGNGYTF. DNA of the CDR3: TGTGCCAGCAGTTTGCTGGAAGGGGGGAATGGCTACACCTTC.